This T cell receptor beta chain comes out of a study of blood T cells in healthy people across ages. The CDR3 runs to 14 residues. V gave up 7 bases and J gave up 6 bases; unmatched junction bases: 11. Germline assignment: CDR1 SQVTM and CDR2 ANQGSEA. Each sample used at least 6 million PBMCs. Alongside a J-beta primer mix, a sample-barcoded 5' primer served in a second PCR lasting roughly 6 to 11 cycles. TCRdb re-called the 5' RACE reads through MiXCR, storing one row per CDR3 protein. The sample consists of about 800,000 distinct CDR3 sequences, 25% of them appearing once. These data also formed part of another study, on T cells of mothers and their children.

Sequencing was done on a sample of blood. The source is a boy aged 5-17 years in good health. V and J are TRBV29-1 and TRBJ2-3, with TRBD2 matching 9 bases. The CDR3 DNA follows: TGCAGCGCCTTAGCGGGAGTTAGGTTTGATACGCAGTATTTT. The encoded protein is CSALAGVRFDTQYF.